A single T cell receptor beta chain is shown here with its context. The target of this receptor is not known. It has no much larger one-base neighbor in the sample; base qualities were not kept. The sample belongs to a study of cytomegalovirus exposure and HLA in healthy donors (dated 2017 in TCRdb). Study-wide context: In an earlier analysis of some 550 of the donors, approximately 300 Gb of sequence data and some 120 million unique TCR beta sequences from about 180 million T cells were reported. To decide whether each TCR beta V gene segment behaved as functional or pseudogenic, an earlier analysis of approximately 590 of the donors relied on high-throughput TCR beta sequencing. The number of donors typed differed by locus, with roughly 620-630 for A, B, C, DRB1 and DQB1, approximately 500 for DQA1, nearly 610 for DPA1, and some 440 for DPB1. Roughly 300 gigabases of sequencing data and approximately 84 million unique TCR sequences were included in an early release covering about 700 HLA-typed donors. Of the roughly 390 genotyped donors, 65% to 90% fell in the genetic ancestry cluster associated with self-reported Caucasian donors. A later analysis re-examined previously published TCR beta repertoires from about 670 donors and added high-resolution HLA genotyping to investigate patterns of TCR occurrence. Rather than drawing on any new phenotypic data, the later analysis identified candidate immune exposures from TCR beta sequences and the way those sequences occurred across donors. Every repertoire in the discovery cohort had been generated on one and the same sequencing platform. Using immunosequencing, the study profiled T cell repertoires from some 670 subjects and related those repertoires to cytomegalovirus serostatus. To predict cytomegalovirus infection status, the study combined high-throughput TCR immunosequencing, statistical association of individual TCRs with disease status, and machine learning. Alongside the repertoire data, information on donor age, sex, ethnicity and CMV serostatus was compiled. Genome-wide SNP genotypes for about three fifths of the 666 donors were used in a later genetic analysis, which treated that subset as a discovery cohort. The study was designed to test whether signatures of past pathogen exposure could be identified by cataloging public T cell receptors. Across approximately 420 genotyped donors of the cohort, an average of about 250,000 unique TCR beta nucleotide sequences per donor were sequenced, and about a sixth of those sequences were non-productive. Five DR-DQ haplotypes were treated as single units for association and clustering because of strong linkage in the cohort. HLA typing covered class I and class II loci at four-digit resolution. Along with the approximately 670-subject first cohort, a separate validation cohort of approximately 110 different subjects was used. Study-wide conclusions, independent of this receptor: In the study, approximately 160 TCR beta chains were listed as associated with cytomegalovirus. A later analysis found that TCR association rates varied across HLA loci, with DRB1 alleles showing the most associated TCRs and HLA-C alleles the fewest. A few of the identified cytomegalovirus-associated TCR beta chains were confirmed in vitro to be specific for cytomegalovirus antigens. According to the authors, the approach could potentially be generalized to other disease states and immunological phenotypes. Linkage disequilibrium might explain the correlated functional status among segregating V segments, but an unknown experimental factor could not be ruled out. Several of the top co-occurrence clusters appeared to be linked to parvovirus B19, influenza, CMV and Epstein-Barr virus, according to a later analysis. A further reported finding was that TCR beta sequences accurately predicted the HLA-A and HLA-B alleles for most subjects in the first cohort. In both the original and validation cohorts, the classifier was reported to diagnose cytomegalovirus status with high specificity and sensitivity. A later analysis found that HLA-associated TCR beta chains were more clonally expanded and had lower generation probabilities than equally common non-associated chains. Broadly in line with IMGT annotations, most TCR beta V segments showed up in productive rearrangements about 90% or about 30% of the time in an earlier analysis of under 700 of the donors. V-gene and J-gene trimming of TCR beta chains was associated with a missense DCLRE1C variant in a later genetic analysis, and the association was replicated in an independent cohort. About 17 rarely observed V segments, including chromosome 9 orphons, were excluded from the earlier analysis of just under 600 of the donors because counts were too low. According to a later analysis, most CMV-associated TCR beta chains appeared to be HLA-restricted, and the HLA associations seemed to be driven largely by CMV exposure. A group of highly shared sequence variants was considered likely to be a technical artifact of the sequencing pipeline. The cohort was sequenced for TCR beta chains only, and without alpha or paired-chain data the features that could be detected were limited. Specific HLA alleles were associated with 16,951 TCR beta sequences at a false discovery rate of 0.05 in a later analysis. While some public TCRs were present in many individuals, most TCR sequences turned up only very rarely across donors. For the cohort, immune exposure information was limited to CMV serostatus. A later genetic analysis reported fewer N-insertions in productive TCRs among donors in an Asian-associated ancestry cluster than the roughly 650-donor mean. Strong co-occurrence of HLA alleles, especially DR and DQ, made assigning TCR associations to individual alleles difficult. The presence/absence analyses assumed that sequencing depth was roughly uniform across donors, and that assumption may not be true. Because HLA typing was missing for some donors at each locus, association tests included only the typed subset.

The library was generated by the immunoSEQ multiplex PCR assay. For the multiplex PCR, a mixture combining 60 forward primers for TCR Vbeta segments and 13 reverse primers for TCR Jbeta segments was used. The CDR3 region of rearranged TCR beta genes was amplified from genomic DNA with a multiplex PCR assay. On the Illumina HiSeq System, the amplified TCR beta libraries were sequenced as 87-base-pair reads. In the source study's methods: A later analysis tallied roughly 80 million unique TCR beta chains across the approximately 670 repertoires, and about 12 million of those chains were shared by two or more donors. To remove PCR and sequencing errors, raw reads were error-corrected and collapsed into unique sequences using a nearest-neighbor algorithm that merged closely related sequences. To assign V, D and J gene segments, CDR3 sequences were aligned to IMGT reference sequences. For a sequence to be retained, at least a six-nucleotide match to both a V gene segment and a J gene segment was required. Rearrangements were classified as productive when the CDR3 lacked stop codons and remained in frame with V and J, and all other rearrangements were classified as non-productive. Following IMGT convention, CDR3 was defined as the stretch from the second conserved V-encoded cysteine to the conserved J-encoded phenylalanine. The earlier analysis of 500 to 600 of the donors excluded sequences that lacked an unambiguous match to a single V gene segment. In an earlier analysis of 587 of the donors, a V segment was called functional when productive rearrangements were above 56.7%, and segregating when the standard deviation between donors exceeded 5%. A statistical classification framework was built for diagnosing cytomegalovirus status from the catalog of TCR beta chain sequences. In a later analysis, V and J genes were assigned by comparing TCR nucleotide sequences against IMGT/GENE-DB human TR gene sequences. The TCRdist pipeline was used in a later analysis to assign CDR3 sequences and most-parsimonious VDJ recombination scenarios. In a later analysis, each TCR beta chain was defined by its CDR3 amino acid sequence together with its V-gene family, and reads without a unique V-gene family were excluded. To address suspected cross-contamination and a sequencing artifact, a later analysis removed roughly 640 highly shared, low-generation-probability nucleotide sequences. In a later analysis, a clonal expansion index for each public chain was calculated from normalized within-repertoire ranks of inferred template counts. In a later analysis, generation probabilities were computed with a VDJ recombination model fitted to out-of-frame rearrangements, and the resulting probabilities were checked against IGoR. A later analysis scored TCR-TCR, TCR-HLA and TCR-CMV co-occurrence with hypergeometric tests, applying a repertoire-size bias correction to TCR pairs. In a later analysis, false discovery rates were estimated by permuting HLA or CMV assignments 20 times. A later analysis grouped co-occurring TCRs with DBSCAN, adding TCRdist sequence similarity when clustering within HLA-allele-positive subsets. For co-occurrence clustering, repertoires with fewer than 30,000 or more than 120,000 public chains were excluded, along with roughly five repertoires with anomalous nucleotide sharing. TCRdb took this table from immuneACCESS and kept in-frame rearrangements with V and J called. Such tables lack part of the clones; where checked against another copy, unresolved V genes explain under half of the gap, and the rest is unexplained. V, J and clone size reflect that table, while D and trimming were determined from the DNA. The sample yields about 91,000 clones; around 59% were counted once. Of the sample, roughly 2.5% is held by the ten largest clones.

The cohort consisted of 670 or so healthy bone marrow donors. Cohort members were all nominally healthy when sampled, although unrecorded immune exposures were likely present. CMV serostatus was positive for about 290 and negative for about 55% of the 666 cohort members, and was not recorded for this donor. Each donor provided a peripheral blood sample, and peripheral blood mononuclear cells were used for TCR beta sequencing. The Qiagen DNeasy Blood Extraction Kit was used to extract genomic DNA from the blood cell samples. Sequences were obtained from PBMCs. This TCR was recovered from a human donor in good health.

The DNA sequence is as follows: TGTGCCAGCAGCTTAACTCTAGCGGGGACCTACAATGAGCAGTTCTTC. Translation gives CASSLTLAGTYNEQFF. The chain is assembled from TRBV7-9 and TRBJ2-1, and TRBD2 matches 9 of the central bases. From cysteine to phenylalanine, the CDR3 is 16 amino acids long. The sequence is cut down to CDR3 DNA, 48 bases in frame from base 1. Compared with germline, V lacks 2 bases and J lacks 2 bases; bases without a gene match: 4. CDR1 and CDR2 are drawn from the germline V gene (reference sequence): SEHNR, FQNEAQ.